The 22 T cell receptor beta chains below were found in one sample sequenced in a study of blood T cell repertoires in COVID-19. Some clones are missing from TCRdb's copy, which holds only in-frame ones; the method was immunoSEQ multiplex PCR. The data hold under 350,000 clones, with under 90% observed a single time. Specimen: peripheral blood. The receptors derive from a man aged 50 or older with acute or convalescent COVID-19.

The rearrangement joins TRBV4-1 to TRBJ2-3; 8 nucleotides agree with TRBD2. With V trimmed by 0 bases and J by 4 bases, 6 bases remained unmatched. CDR3 length equals 16 residues. Germline loops: CDR1 MGHRA, CDR2 YSYEKL. CDR3 nucleotide sequence: TGCGCCAGCAGCCAAGAGTCCGGGGGGGCCTCAGATACGCAGTATTTT. Its protein product is CASSQESGGASDTQYF.

The chain carries TRBV30 and TRBJ1-2; D perhaps matches TRBD1 (6 bases). The V end was cut by 4 bases, the J end by 5 bases, with 17 bases between. The germline V gene encodes CDR1 GTSNPN and CDR2 SVGIG (reference sequence). The CDR3 spans 14 residues. In DNA form, the CDR3 reads TGTGCCTGGATCGGACAGCGCCGCTATTATGGCTACACCTTC. Amino acids: CAWIGQRRYYGYTF.

The chain links TRBV3-1 (or the pseudogene TRBV3-2) to TRBJ1-2; unclear D gene. This CDR3 is 13 amino acids long. Germline values: CDR1 LGHDT, CDR2 YNNKEL (reference sequence). V shed 4 bases and J shed 1 base, with 7 bases lying between them. The CDR3 DNA is TGTGCCAGCAGCCTCGCGTTTAACTATGGCTACACCTTC. It codes for CASSLAFNYGYTF.

CDR3 sequence: CASRRGGNNEKLFF. CDR3 bases: TGTGCCAGTAGAAGAGGAGGGAATAATGAAAAACTGTTTTTT. The rearrangement links TRBV19 to TRBJ1-4, with D hard to call. Deletions cut 6 bases from V and 4 bases from J, with 12 bases between. Germline assignment: CDR1 LNHDA and CDR2 SQIVND (reference sequence). CDR3 length equals 14 residues.

The V and J genes are TRBV9 and TRBJ2-3; D not certain. In germline, CDR1 is SGDLS, CDR2 YYNGEE. V lost 3 bases, J lost 1 base, and 9 bases lay in between. CDR3 length: 14 residues. Here the CDR3 reads CASSAQSRTDTQYF. CDR3 nucleotide sequence: TGTGCCAGCAGCGCTCAGTCCCGCACAGATACGCAGTATTTT.

The V gene is TRBV11-2, the J gene TRBJ1-5, with D unclear. This CDR3 contains 14 residues. V was cut by 5 bases and J by 2 bases, with 10 bases left in between. Per the germline V gene, CDR1 is SGHAT and CDR2 is FQNNGV. For the CDR3, the DNA is TGTGCCAGCAGCCCAGGTTTCGGCAATCAGCCCCAGCATTTT. Protein: CASSPGFGNQPQHF.

The rearrangement links TRBV30 to TRBJ2-1, with D perhaps matching TRBD1 (6 bases). Trimming removed 2 bases at V and 4 bases at J, with 12 bases between. The CDR3 sequence is 14 residues long. Per the germline V gene, CDR1 is GTSNPN and CDR2 is SVGIG (reference sequence). This chain's CDR3 is CAWSLRGGYNEQFF. CDR3 DNA: TGTGCCTGGAGTCTCAGGGGCGGATACAATGAGCAGTTCTTC. Looking up the rest from reference TRBV30 and TRBJ2-1 gives the full variable domain: SQTIHQWPATLVQPVGSPLSLECTVEGTSNPNLYWYRQAAGRGLQLLFYSVGIGQISSEVPQNLSASRPQDRQFILSSKKLLLSDSGFYLCAWSLRGGYNEQFFGPGTRLTVL.

The chain links TRBV11-2 to TRBJ1-4, with 7 bases aligning to TRBD1. Germline V gives CDR1 SGHAT, CDR2 FQNNGV. V shed 8 bases and J 8 bases; nucleotides not matched to a gene: 5. CDR3 length: 12 residues. CDR3 protein: CASRQGAEKLFF. In nucleotides, the CDR3 is TGTGCCAGCCGACAGGGTGCGGAAAAACTGTTTTTT.

This clone was recorded only once. The V gene is TRBV7-6, the J gene TRBJ1-1, with TRBD1 matching 8 bases. With V trimmed by 6 bases and J by 5 bases, 11 bases remained unmatched. The germline CDR1 and CDR2 sequences are SGHVS and FNYEAQ. The CDR3 spans 15 residues. The CDR3 coding sequence is TGTGCCAGCAGTCCATCCCAGGGGGCGGTAACTGAAGCTTTCTTT. Translated, it gives CASSPSQGAVTEAFF.

This clone was seen only a few times. The V gene is TRBV10-2, the J gene TRBJ2-7, with D perhaps matching TRBD1 (5 bases). Germline V gene sequence: CDR1 WSHSY, CDR2 SAAADI. The CDR3 covers 12 residues. Trimming shortened V by 4 bases and J by 2 bases, and 6 bases separated the two germline ends. Written as DNA, the CDR3 is TGCGCCAGCAGTGCACAGGCCTACGAGCAGTACTTC. Translated: CASSAQAYEQYF.

This sequence joins TRBV25-1 and TRBJ2-2; D not resolved. Trimming shortened V by 0 bases and J by 2 bases, and 13 bases separated the two germline ends. The CDR3 spans 17 residues. CDR1 and CDR2 from the germline V gene are MGHDK and SYGVNS. Here the CDR3 reads CASSEYQVPLNTGELFF. The CDR3 coding sequence is TGTGCCAGCAGTGAATATCAGGTCCCCCTTAACACCGGGGAGCTGTTTTTT.

The rearrangement links TRBV16 to TRBJ1-2; D is perhaps TRBD1 (5 bases). Trimming removed 4 bases at V and 4 bases at J, with 10 bases between. The CDR3 covers 13 residues. The germline gives CDR1 KGHSY, CDR2 FQNENV. For the CDR3, the DNA is TGTGCCAGCAGCCCCTCGACAGTCTATGGCTACACCTTC. It encodes CASSPSTVYGYTF.

This clone was seen just once. The V and J genes are TRBV3-1 (or the pseudogene TRBV3-2) and TRBJ1-5; D is unclear. This CDR3 comprises 13 residues. Trimming removed 1 base from V and 4 bases from J, with 5 bases in between. Germline-derived CDR1 and CDR2 are LGHDT and YNNKEL (reference sequence). The CDR3 loop is CASSQGENQPQHF. The CDR3 bases are TGTGCCAGCAGCCAAGGGGAGAATCAGCCCCAGCATTTT.

This rearrangement joins TRBV19 to TRBJ2-7; 9 positions match TRBD2. The CDR3 contains 15 residues. Germline V gene lookup returns CDR1 LNHDA and CDR2 SQIVND (reference sequence). Trimming removed 5 bases from V and 3 bases from J; junction bases left unmatched: 8. This chain's CDR3 is CASSLASGDLYEQYF. The CDR3 bases are TGTGCCAGTAGTTTGGCTAGCGGGGACCTCTACGAGCAGTACTTC.

The chain joins TRBV18 to TRBJ2-1; 9 bases line up with TRBD1. J was trimmed by 8 bases and V by 6 bases; bases with no gene match: 8. The CDR3 sequence is 14 residues long. Germline V gene lookup returns CDR1 KGHSH and CDR2 LQKENI. CDR3 bases: TGTGCCAGCTCGCGGGGGACAGGGAGGGATGAGCAGTTCTTC. It is translated as CASSRGTGRDEQFF.

The chain combines TRBV13 with TRBJ2-7, with 7 bases aligning to TRBD1. CDR1 and CDR2 (germline): PRHDT, FYEKMQ (reference sequence). The CDR3 has 13 amino acids. The junction had 8 bases not matched to a gene; V was cut back by 5 bases and J by 7 bases. The CDR3 nucleotides read TGTGCCAGCAGCCTCAGACAGGGTGGGGAGCAGTACTTC. This gives the protein CASSLRQGGEQYF.

The chain has TRBV2 and TRBJ1-1; TRBD1 matches 7 bases. Trimming cost V 8 bases and J 5 bases; bases outside gene matches: 8. This CDR3 has 13 amino acids. Germline values: CDR1 SNHLY, CDR2 FYNNEI. CDR3 coding DNA: TGTGCCAGCGCCCCAGGGGGGTCGACTGAAGCTTTCTTT. Translated: CASAPGGSTEAFF.

The DNA of the CDR3 is TGTGCCTGGCACCGAGGGAATCCCTCCTACGAGCAGTACTTC. It encodes CAWHRGNPSYEQYF. The rearrangement links TRBV30 to TRBJ2-7; TRBD2 is a possible D gene (5 bases). The CDR3 has 14 amino acids. The germline V gene has CDR1 GTSNPN and CDR2 SVGIG (reference sequence). V lost 5 bases and J lost 0, with 14 bases in between. The full variable domain, its missing parts supplied by reference TRBV30 and TRBJ2-7, is SQTIHQWPATLVQPVGSPLSLECTVEGTSNPNLYWYRQAAGRGLQLLFYSVGIGQISSEVPQNLSASRPQDRQFILSSKKLLLSDSGFYLCAWHRGNPSYEQYFGPGTRLTVT.

The rearrangement joins TRBV7-9 to TRBJ2-2; possible D gene TRBD2, 6 bases. The CDR3 length is 15 residues. The ends were cut back, 3 bases at V and 3 bases at J, with 11 bases in the middle. Germline V gene data show CDR1 as SEHNR and CDR2 as FQNEAQ (reference sequence). The CDR3 protein is CASSLELAYTGELFF. As DNA, the CDR3 is TGTGCCAGCAGCTTGGAACTAGCATACACCGGGGAGCTGTTTTTT.

This clone was observed a few times. V usage is TRBV18 and J usage is TRBJ2-7, with TRBD1 identical over 8 bases. Germline loops: CDR1 KGHSH, CDR2 LQKENI. V lost 4 bases and J lost 7; bases outside the gene matches: 12. The CDR3 extends over 15 amino acids. Here the CDR3 reads CASSRQTGEIGEQYF. The CDR3 DNA follows: TGTGCCAGCTCACGACAGACAGGGGAGATTGGGGAGCAGTACTTC.

V gene TRBV2 combines with J gene TRBJ1-1, with D hard to call. The CDR3 extends over 14 amino acids. V dropped 7 bases and J dropped 1 base, with 13 bases sitting between them. Germline assignment: CDR1 SNHLY and CDR2 FYNNEI. CDR3 DNA: TGTGCCAGCACCGAACGGGGAGGGAACACTGAAGCTTTCTTT. Translating gives CASTERGGNTEAFF. The complete variable domain, with remaining parts taken from reference TRBV2 and TRBJ1-1, reads EPEVTQTPSHQVTQMGQEVILRCVPISNHLYFYWYRQILGQKVEFLVSFYNNEISEKSEIFDDQFSVERPDGSNFTLKIRSTKLEDSAMYFCASTERGGNTEAFFGQGTRLTVV.

The V gene is TRBV6-5, the J gene TRBJ2-7; a possible D gene is TRBD2 (5 bases). Germline V gene lookup returns CDR1 MNHEY and CDR2 SVGAGI. Trimming pared 6 bases from V and 3 bases from J, leaving 12 bases between. The CDR3 has 13 amino acids. CDR3: CASSRTHFYEQYF. CDR3 bases: TGTGCCAGCAGCCGGACTCACTTCTACGAGCAGTACTTC.